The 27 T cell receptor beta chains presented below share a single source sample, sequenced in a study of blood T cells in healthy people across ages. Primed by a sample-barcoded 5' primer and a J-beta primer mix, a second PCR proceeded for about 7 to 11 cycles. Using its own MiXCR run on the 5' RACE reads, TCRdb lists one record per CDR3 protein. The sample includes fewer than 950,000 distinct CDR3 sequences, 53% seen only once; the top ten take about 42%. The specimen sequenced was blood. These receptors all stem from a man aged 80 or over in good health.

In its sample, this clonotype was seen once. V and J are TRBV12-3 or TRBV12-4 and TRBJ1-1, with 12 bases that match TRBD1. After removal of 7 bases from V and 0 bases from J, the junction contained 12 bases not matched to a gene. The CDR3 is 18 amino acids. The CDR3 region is CASTQGQGALIMNTEAFF. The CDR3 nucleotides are TGTGCCAGCACCCAGGGACAGGGGGCCCTTATCATGAACACTGAAGCTTTCTTT.

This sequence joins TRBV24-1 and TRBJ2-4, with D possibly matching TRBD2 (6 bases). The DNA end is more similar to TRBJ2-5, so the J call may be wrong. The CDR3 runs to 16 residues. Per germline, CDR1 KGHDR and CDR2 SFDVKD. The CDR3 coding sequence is TGTGCCACCAGTGACTCCGTGGGGGGAAGCTGGGAGACCCAGTACTTC. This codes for CATSDSVGGSWETQYF.

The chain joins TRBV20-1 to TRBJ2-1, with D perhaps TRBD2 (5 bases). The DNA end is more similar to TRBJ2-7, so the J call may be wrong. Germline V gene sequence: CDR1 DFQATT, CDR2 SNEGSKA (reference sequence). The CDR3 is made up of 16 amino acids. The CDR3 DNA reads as TGCAGTGCTATGGAGGTGGGCGGACGCTCCTACAATGAGCAGTACTTC. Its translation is CSAMEVGGRSYNEQYF.

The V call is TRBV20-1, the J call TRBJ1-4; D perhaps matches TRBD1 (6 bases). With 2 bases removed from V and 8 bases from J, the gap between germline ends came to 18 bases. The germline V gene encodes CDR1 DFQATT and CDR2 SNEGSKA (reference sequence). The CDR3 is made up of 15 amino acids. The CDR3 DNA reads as TGCAGTGCTAGACCTCATGAGGGGGATGGCGAAAAACTGTTTTTT. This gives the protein CSARPHEGDGEKLFF.

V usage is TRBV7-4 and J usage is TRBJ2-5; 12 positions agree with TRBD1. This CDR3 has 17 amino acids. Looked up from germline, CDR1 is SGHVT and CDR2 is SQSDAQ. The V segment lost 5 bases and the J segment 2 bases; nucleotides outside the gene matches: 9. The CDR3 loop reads CASSVGTGGPRQETQYF. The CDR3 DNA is TGTGCCAGCAGCGTTGGGACAGGGGGCCCCCGACAAGAGACCCAGTACTTC.

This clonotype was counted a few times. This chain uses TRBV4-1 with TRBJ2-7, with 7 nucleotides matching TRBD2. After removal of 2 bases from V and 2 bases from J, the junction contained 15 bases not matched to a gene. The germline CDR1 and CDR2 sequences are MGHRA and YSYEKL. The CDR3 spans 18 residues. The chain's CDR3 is CASSQLGGGSGAPYEQYF. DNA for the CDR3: TGCGCCAGCAGCCAACTCGGAGGTGGGAGCGGGGCGCCCTACGAGCAGTACTTC.

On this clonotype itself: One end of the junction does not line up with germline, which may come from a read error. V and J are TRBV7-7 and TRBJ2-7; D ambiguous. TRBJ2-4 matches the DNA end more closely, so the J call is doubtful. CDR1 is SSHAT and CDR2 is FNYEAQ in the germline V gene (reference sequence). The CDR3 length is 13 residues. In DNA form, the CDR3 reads TGTGCTAGCAGCTTCTGGAGTTGGAGCATTCAGTACTTC. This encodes CASSFWSWSIQYF.

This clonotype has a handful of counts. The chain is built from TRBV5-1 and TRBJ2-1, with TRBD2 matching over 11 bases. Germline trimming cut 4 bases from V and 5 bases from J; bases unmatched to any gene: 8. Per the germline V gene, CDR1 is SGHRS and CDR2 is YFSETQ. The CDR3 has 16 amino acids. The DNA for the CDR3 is TGCGCCAGCAGCGGGGGACTAGCGGTCGACAACAATGAGCAGTTCTTC. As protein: CASSGGLAVDNNEQFF.

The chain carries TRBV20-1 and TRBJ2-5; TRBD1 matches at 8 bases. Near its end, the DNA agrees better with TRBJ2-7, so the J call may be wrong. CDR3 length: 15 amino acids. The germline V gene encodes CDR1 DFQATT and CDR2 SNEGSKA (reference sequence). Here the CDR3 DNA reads TGCAGTGCTTACCGAGTCGACAGGGGTCGGGACGAGCAGTACTTC. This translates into CSAYRVDRGRDEQYF.

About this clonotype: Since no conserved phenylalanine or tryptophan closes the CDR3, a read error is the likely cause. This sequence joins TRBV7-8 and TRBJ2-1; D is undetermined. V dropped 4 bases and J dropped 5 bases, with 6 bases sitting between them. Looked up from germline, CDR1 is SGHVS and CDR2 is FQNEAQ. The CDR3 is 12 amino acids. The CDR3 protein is CASSSRNNEQFL. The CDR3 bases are TGTGCCAGCAGCTCCCGAAACAATGAGCAGTTCTTA.

This CDR3 reads CASTRISGGGETQYF. DNA for the CDR3: TGTGCCAGCACTCGAATTAGCGGGGGCGGGGAGACCCAGTACTTC. The V and J genes are TRBV28 and TRBJ2-5, with TRBD2 matching 9 bases. J was trimmed by 5 bases and V by 7 bases; bases with no gene match: 11. This CDR3 comprises 15 residues. Germline V gives CDR1 MDHEN, CDR2 SYDVKM.

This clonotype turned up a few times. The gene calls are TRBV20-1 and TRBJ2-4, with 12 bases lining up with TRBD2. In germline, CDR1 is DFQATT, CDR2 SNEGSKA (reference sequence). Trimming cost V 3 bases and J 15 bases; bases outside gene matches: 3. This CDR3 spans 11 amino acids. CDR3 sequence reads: CSARPTSGRYF. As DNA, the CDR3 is TGCAGTGCTAGGCCGACTAGCGGGAGGTACTTC.

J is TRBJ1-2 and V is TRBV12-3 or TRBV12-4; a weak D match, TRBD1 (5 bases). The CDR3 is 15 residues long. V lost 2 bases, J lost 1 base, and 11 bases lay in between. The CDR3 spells CASSLRVRGNYGYTF. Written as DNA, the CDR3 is TGTGCCAGCAGTTTAAGGGTTAGGGGTAACTATGGCTACACCTTC.

The DNA of the CDR3 is TGTGCCAGCAGCCCCGGACAGGGGGCAGCTTTCTTT. Protein: CASSPGQGAAFF. The chain is built from TRBV3-1 and TRBJ1-1, with 11 bases matching TRBD1. The germline gives CDR1 LGHDT, CDR2 YNNKEL (reference sequence). V lost 4 bases to trimming and J lost 10 bases; unmatched junction nucleotides: 2. This CDR3 comprises 12 residues.

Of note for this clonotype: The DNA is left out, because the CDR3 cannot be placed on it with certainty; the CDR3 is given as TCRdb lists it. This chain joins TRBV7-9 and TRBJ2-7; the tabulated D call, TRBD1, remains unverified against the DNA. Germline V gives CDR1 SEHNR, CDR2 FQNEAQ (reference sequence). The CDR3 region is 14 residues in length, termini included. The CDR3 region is CTSSQGDFGNEQYF.

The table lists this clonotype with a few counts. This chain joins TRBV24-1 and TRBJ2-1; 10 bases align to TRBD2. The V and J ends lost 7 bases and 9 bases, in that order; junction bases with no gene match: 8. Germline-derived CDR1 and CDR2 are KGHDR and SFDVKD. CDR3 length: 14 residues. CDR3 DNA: TGTGCCACCAGCAGCGGGAGGGTAGGCGGTGAGCAGTTCTTC. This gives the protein CATSSGRVGGEQFF.

CDR3 nucleotides: TGTGCCACCAGCGGCGGGACCTTCGAATGGGAAAACACCGGGGAGCTGTTTTTT. Translated: CATSGGTFEWENTGELFF. The chain has TRBV15 and TRBJ2-2, with D maybe TRBD2 (6 bases). Looked up from germline, CDR1 is LNHNV and CDR2 is YYDKDF (reference sequence). This CDR3 comprises 18 residues. Trimming removed 5 bases from V and 2 bases from J, with 21 bases in between.

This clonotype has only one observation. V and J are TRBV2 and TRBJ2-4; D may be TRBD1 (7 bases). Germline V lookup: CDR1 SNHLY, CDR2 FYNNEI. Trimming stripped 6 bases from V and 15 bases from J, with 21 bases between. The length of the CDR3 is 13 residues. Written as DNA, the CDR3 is TGTGCCAGCAGGACCATGGGAGGCGGACAGGCGTACTTC. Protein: CASRTMGGGQAYF.

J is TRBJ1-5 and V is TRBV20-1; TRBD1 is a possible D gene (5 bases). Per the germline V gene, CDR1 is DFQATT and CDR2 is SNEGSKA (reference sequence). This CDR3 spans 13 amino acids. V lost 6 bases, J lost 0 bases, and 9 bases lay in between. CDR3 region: CSAGGYSNQPQHF. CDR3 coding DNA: TGCAGTGCCGGGGGGTATAGCAATCAGCCCCAGCATTTT.

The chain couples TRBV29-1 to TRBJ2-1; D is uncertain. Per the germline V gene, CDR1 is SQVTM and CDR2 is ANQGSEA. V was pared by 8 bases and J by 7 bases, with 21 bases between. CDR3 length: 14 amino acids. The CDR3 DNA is TGCAGCATCAGCAGGCGAGCGTTCGGGAATGAGCAGTTCTTC. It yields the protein CSISRRAFGNEQFF.

In DNA form, the CDR3 reads TGCAGTGCTGGGACAGCAACTGAAGCTTTCTTT. Protein product: CSAGTATEAFF. This chain joins TRBV20-1 and TRBJ1-1; TRBD1 agrees at 7 bases. The V segment lost 5 bases and the J segment 5 bases; nucleotides outside the gene matches: 2. Looked up from germline, CDR1 is DFQATT and CDR2 is SNEGSKA (reference sequence). This CDR3 is built from 11 residues.

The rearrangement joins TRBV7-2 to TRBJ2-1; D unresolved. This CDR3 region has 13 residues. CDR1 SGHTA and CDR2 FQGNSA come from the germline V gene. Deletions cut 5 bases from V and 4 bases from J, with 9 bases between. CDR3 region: CASSLFGYNEQFF. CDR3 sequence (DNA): TGTGCCAGCAGCCTCTTTGGGTACAATGAGCAGTTCTTC.

CDR3 DNA: TGCGCCAGCAGCTTGCCGGAGGGGCTCTCTGGCTACACCTTC. Protein product: CASSLPEGLSGYTF. The V and J genes are TRBV5-1 and TRBJ1-2; D is perhaps TRBD1 (5 bases). Germline values: CDR1 SGHRS, CDR2 YFSETQ. The V gene lost 1 base and the J gene lost 7 bases, with 14 bases spanning the gap. The CDR3 covers 14 residues.

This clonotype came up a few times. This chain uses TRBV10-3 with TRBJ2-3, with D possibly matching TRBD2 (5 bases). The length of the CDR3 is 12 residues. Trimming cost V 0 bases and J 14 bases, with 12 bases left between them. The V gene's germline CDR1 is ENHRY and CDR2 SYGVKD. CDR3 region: CAISESGRYAYF. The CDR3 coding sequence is TGTGCCATCAGTGAGTCTGGGAGATACGCGTATTTT.

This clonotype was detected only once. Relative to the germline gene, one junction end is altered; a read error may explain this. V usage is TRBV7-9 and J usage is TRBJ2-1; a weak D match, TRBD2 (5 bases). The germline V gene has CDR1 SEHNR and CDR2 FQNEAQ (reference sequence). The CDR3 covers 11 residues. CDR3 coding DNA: TGTACCAGCAACTCGAGGGATGAGCAGTTCTTC. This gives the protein CTSNSRDEQFF.

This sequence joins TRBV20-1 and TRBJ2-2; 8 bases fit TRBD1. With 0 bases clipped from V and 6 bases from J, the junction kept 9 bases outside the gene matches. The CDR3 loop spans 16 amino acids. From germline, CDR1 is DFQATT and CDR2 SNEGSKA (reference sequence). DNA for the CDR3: TGCAGTGCTAGAGATGTTCGGACAGGGTTTTCCGGGGAGCTGTTTTTT. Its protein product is CSARDVRTGFSGELFF.

CDR3 amino acids: CASSPPTVQETQYF. DNA for the CDR3: TGTGCCAGCAGTCCGCCGACCGTTCAAGAGACCCAGTACTTC. The chain recombines TRBV28 with TRBJ2-5, with D uncertain. The germline CDR1 and CDR2 sequences are MDHEN and SYDVKM. V was pared by 5 bases and J by 2 bases, with 12 bases between. The CDR3 contains 14 residues. The whole variable domain, remainder taken from reference TRBV28 and TRBJ2-5, is DVKVTQSSRYLVKRTGEKVFLECVQDMDHENMFWYRQDPGLGLRLIYFSYDVKMKEKGDIPEGYSVSREKKERFSLILESASTNQTSMYLCASSPPTVQETQYFGPGTRLLVL.